The 2 T cell receptor beta chains presented below share a single source sample, sequenced in a study of esophageal squamous cell carcinoma under preoperative chemotherapy. TCRdb passed the PCR reads through MiXCR, listing each CDR3 protein once. The repertoire holds some 32,000 distinct CDR3 sequences, with roughly 52% as singletons. Documented time point: after preoperative PTX-NDP chemotherapy. The sample was gathered from a patient given preoperative chemotherapy. These receptors were obtained from a human donor with esophageal squamous cell carcinoma. The donor label of this sample is uncertain.

The V gene is TRBV10-3, the J gene TRBJ2-3; 10 nucleotides line up with TRBD2. Germline CDR1 reads ENHRY; CDR2 reads SYGVKD. This CDR3 has 15 residues. Trimming cost V 4 bases and J 6 bases; bases outside gene matches: 7. The CDR3 loop is CAISGSSGSRDTQYF. In DNA form, the CDR3 reads TGTGCCATCAGTGGGTCTAGCGGGAGCAGGGATACGCAGTATTTT.

This clonotype was observed at least ten times. V usage is TRBV10-3 and J usage is TRBJ2-5; 10 bases are shared with TRBD2. The CDR3 runs to 16 residues. Germline values: CDR1 ENHRY, CDR2 SYGVKD. V lost 6 bases, J lost 2 bases, and 9 bases stayed unmatched. CDR3 sequence (DNA): TGTGCCATCAGGAGCTCTAGCGGGGGCCAGCAAGAGACCCAGTACTTC. Amino acid sequence: CAIRSSSGGQQETQYF.